A single sample is the source of the 12 T cell receptor beta chains below, sequenced in a study of cytomegalovirus exposure and HLA in healthy donors. The study ran its PCR with 60 Vbeta and 13 Jbeta primers. Only in-frame clones appear in the TCRdb table, and some are missing; sequencing was by immunoSEQ multiplex PCR. Of 150,000 to 200,000 clones listed, over 70% were seen once; the top ten hold roughly 3%. The sample was PBMCs. These receptors came from a female donor in good health and CMV-seronegative.

The CDR3 here is CASNPPGQAYGETQYF. The CDR3, as DNA: TGTGCCAGCAATCCCCCCGGACAGGCGTACGGAGAGACCCAGTACTTC. The rearrangement joins TRBV28 to TRBJ2-5, with TRBD1 matching over 7 bases. CDR3 length: 16 residues. Germline CDR1 is MDHEN and CDR2 is SYDVKM. Trimming at V came to 7 bases and at J to 4 bases, leaving 15 bases not matched to a gene.

V is TRBV6-6 and J is TRBJ2-7, with a tentative D call TRBD1 (5 bases). Trimming shortened V by 6 bases and J by 3 bases, and 9 bases separated the two germline ends. In germline, CDR1 is MNHNY, CDR2 SVGAGI (reference sequence). This CDR3 spans 12 amino acids. The CDR3 DNA is TGTGCCAGCAGCCAGACAGACTACGAGCAGTACTTC. Translation gives CASSQTDYEQYF.

CDR3 residues: CASSLEQRMSSYEQYF. CDR3 nucleotide sequence: TGTGCCAGCAGCTTAGAACAGCGGATGAGCTCCTACGAGCAGTACTTC. V gene TRBV7-8 combines with J gene TRBJ2-7; possibly TRBD2 for D (5 bases). Germline V gene data show CDR1 as SGHVS and CDR2 as FQNEAQ. V lost 1 base to trimming and J lost 0 bases, with 13 bases between them. CDR3 length: 16 residues.

The chain joins TRBV5-1 to TRBJ1-2; 7 bases fit TRBD1. CDR1 and CDR2 from the germline V gene are SGHRS and YFSETQ. The CDR3 extends over 13 amino acids. Trimming removed 3 bases from V and 3 bases from J; junction bases left unmatched: 2. CDR3 residues: CASSSGTDYGYTF. Written as DNA, the CDR3 is TGCGCCAGCAGCTCCGGGACAGACTATGGCTACACCTTC.

The V call is TRBV19, the J call TRBJ1-1; 12 bases fit TRBD1. Per the germline V gene, CDR1 is LNHDA and CDR2 is SQIVND (reference sequence). The J segment lost 5 bases and the V segment lost 7 bases, leaving 11 bases of the junction unmatched. This CDR3 has 16 residues. In DNA, the CDR3 is TGTGCCAGTACCCCGGGACAGGGGGCGCGATATACTGAAGCTTTCTTT. This sequence encodes CASTPGQGARYTEAFF. The complete variable domain, with remaining parts taken from reference TRBV19 and TRBJ1-1, reads DGGITQSPKYLFRKEGQNVTLSCEQNLNHDAMYWYRQDPGQGLRLIYYSQIVNDFQKGDIAEGYSVSREKKESFPLTVTSAQKNPTAFYLCASTPGQGARYTEAFFGQGTRLTVV.

This chain connects TRBV11-3 to TRBJ2-1, with 9 bases identical to TRBD1. Germline V CDR1 and CDR2: SGHNT, YENEEA. The CDR3 loop spans 16 amino acids. With 4 bases clipped from V and 3 bases from J, the junction kept 7 bases outside the gene matches. For the CDR3, the DNA is TGTGCCAGCAGCTCACAGGGGGCGCCTGGCTACAATGAGCAGTTCTTC. Protein: CASSSQGAPGYNEQFF.

This rearrangement joins TRBV10-3 to TRBJ2-7; 7 bases align to TRBD1. The V segment lost 6 bases and the J segment 3 bases; nucleotides outside the gene matches: 8. This CDR3 is 14 amino acids long. Germline CDR1 ENHRY, CDR2 SYGVKD. For the CDR3, the DNA is TGTGCCATCAGAACTGGACAGGTGGACTACGAGCAGTACTTC. Translated: CAIRTGQVDYEQYF.

The chain employs TRBV28 and TRBJ2-7, with D tentatively TRBD1 (5 bases). This CDR3 is 12 amino acids long. Germline V CDR1 and CDR2: MDHEN, SYDVKM. Trimming pared 4 bases from V and 5 bases from J, leaving 9 bases between. CDR3 coding DNA: TGTGCCAGCAGTTCCAGGGCGAACGAGCAGTACTTC. Amino acid sequence: CASSSRANEQYF.

J is TRBJ2-2 and V is TRBV6-4; D is unresolved. Trimming took 4 bases from V and 4 from J, leaving 10 bases between them. The germline V gene has CDR1 MRHNA and CDR2 SNTAGT. The CDR3 runs 14 residues. DNA of the CDR3: TGTGCCAGCAGTGTAGAGGTCGGCACCGGGGAGCTGTTTTTT. This translates into CASSVEVGTGELFF.

The chain uses TRBV18 and TRBJ2-7; possibly TRBD1 for D (5 bases). CDR3 size: 17 residues. Trimming pared 3 bases from V and 0 bases from J, leaving 18 bases between. The germline CDR1 and CDR2 sequences are KGHSH and LQKENI. CDR3 coding DNA: TGTGCCAGCTCACCCGTTTCGAAGCAGGGAAGCTCCTACGAGCAGTACTTC. Residues: CASSPVSKQGSSYEQYF.

This clone was observed a few times. The genes are TRBV4-2 and TRBJ2-5; weak D call: TRBD2 (6 bases). This CDR3 contains 15 residues. Germline values: CDR1 LGHNA, CDR2 YNFKEQ. V was cut by 1 base and J by 4 bases, with 13 bases left in between. The CDR3 here is CASSQAVGGRETQYF. The CDR3 bases are TGTGCCAGCAGCCAAGCGGTCGGGGGAAGAGAGACCCAGTACTTC.

CDR3 sequence (DNA): TGTGCCAGTAGACCCGAAGCGGGGGGCTACGAGCAGTACTTC. It encodes CASRPEAGGYEQYF. The chain combines TRBV19 with TRBJ2-7; 9 positions match TRBD2. Per germline, CDR1 LNHDA and CDR2 SQIVND (reference sequence). CDR3 length: 14 residues. Losses at the gene ends were 6 bases for V and 3 bases for J; bases not matched to a gene: 6.